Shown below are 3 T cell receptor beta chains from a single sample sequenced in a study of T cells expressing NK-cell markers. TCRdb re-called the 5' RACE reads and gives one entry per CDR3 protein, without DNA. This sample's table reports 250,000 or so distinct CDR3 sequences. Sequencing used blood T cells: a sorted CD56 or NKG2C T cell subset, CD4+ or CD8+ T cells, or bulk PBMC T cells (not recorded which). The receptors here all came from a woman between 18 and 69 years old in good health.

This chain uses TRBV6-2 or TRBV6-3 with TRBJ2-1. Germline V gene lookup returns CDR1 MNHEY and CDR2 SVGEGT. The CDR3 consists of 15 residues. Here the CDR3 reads CASSYILSSENEQFF.

CDR3 loop: CASSHHQTDQPQHF. This sequence joins TRBV12-3 or TRBV12-4 and TRBJ1-5; TCRdb designates TRBD1, a call that cannot be tested without DNA. The CDR3 sequence is 14 residues long.

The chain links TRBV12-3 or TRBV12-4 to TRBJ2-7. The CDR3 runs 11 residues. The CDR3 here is CASSLGTEQYF.